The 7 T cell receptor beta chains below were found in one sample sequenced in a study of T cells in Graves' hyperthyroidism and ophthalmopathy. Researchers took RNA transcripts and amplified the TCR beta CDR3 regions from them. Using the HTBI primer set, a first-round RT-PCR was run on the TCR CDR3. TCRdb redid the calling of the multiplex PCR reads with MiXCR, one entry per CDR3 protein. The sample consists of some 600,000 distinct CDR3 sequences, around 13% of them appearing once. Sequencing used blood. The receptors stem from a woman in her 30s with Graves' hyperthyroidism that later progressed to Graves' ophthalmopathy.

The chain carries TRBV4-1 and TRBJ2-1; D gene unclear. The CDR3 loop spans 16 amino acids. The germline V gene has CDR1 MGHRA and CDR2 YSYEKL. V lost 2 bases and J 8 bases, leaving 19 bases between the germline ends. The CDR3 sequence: CASSQTPLRGIDEQFF. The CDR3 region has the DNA TGCGCCAGCAGCCAAACCCCGCTGCGCGGCATCGATGAGCAGTTCTTC.

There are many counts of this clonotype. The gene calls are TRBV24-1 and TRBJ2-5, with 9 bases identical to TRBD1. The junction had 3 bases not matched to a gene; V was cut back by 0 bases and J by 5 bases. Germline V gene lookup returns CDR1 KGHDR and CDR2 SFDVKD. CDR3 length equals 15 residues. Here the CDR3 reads CATSDLTGGGETQYF. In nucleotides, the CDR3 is TGTGCCACCAGTGATTTGACAGGGGGCGGGGAGACCCAGTACTTC.

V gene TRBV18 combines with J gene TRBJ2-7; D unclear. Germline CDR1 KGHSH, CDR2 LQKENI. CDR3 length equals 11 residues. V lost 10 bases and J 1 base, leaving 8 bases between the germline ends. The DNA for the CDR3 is TGTGCCACCCCATTATCCTACGAGCAGTACTTC. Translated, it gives CATPLSYEQYF.

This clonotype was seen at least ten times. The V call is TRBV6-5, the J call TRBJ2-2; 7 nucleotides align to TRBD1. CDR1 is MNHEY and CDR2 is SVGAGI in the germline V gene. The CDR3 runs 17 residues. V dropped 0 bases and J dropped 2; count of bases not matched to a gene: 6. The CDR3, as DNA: TGTGCCAGCAGTTACTCGACGGGACAGCCCAACACCGGGGAGCTGTTTTTT. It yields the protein CASSYSTGQPNTGELFF.

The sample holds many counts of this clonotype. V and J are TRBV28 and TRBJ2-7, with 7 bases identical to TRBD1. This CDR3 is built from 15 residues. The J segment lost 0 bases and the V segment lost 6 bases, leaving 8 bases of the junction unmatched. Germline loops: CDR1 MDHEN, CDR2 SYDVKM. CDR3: CASRADRVLSYEQYF. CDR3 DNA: TGTGCCAGCAGAGCAGACAGGGTGCTCTCCTACGAGCAGTACTTC.

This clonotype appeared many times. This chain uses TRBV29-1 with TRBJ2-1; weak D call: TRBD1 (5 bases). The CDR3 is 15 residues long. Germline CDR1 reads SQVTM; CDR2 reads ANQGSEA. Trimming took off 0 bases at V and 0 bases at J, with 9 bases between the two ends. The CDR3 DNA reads TGCAGCGTTGAAGAGGGGCGAAGCTCCTACAATGAGCAGTTCTTC. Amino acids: CSVEEGRSSYNEQFF.

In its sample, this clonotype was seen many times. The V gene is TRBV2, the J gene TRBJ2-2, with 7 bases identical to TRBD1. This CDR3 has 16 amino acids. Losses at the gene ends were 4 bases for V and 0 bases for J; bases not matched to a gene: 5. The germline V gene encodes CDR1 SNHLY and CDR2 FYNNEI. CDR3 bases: TGTGCCAGCAGTGTACAGGGGCCACCGAACACCGGGGAGCTGTTTTTT. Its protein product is CASSVQGPPNTGELFF.